Included here is one TCR beta chain sequence, with context. This specimen comes from a study of blood T cell repertoires in COVID-19. CDR3 length equals 16 residues. Trimming left V 0 bases short and J 3 bases short, with 11 bases between. The V gene's germline CDR1 is SGHNT and CDR2 YENEEA. Study processing details: Amplification from reference gene primers served as the basis for estimated nucleated cell counts. Here immunoSEQ multiplex PCR was the method, and the copy in TCRdb shows in-frame clones only, minus some. D and trimming come from the DNA, and the V and J calls and clone size come from that table. The sample lists approximately 200,000 clones, roughly 80% occurring once.

The chain employs TRBV11-3 and TRBJ1-4; weak D call: TRBD1 (5 bases). The source of this sequence is an elderly woman with acute or convalescent COVID-19. The sample consisted of peripheral blood. The CDR3 reads CASSLDPGLPNEKLFF. For the CDR3, the DNA is TGTGCCAGCAGCTTAGACCCAGGGCTCCCTAATGAAAAACTGTTTTTT.